The clone carrying this T cell receptor beta chain was seen repeatedly, ten times or more. Treatment indicated: PENTA 11 planned treatment interruption arm or continuous ART arm. Sorting from thawed PBMCs isolated memory CD8+ CD45RO+ CD45RA- T cells. This record belongs to a study of HIV-infected children after antiretroviral therapy interruption. At the level of the study: Weeks 0, 12, interruption end (24 or 48), and about 3 years post-study gave interruption-arm samples.

RNA-based 3' RACE libraries used unique molecular identifiers. One entry per CDR3 protein results from TCRdb running MiXCR on the 3' RACE reads. The table includes about 15,000 distinct CDR3 sequences, 3.4% detected once. The CDR3 contains 18 residues. Germline lookup yields CDR1 MDHEN and CDR2 SYDVKM. With V trimmed by 5 bases and J by 0 bases, 8 bases remained unmatched. V usage is TRBV28 and J usage is TRBJ1-4; 11 bases are shared with TRBD1. The specimen was CD45RO+ CD8+ T cells from PBMCs, pooled from several time points, collected from a donor given antiretroviral therapy, either interrupted or continuous. Subset meaning: memory CD8+ CD45RO+ CD45RA- T cells. The sequence was obtained from a pool of human donors with HIV. CDR3: CASSLQGQGVATNEKLFF. The CDR3 nucleotides read TGTGCCAGCAGTCTACAGGGACAGGGGGTTGCAACTAATGAAAAACTGTTTTTT.